This T cell receptor (beta chain) was observed in a study of molecular identifiers for immune sequencing clone quantification. Study-wide background: RNA from 20,000 or 100,000 naive CD8 cells was split five ways in replicates, with four sequenced.

This clonotype was detected many times. CDR1 and CDR2 (germline): DFQATT, SNEGSKA (reference sequence). Trimming took 0 bases from V and 3 from J, leaving 12 bases between them. The length of the CDR3 is 14 residues. Generation of bulk TCR libraries relied on previously described methods and listed TCR primers. TCRdb re-called the PCR reads through MiXCR, storing one row per CDR3 protein. The sample includes 85,000 to 95,000 distinct CDR3 sequences, 15% to 20% of them seen just once. The sequence came from a human donor in good health. Some libraries in this study had Jurkat cell RNA spiked in. The chain carries TRBV20-1 and TRBJ2-7; perhaps TRBD2 as D (6 bases). Sequenced input: naive CD8+ T cells from blood, with Jurkat cell RNA spiked in. Subset: FACS-sorted CD8+CD4-CCR7+CD45RA+ naive T cells. This chain's CDR3 is CSARELAASYEQYF. The CDR3 nucleotides read TGCAGTGCTAGAGAGTTAGCGGCTAGCTACGAGCAGTACTTC.